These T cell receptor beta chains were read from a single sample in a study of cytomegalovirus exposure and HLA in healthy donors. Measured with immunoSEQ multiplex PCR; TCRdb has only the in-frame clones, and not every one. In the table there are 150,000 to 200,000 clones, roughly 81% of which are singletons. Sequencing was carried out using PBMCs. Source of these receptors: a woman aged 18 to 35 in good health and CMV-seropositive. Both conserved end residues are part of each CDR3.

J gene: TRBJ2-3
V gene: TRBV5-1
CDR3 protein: CASGGGNTDTQYF

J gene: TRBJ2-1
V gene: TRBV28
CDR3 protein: CASRQTGGRSNEQFF

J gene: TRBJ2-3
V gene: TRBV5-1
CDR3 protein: CASSWSGGATDTQYF

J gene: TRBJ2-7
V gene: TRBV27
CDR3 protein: CASSFSAGAYEQYF

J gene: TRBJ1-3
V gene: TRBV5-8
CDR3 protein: CASSFRGTGGNTIYF

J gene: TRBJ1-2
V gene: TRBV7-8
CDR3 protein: CASSLEWRMINLYGYTF

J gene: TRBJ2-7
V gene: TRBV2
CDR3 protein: CASSANPPTEITYEQYF

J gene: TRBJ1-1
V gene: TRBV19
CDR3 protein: CASIPQGYTEAFF

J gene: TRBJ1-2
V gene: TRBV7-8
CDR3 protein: CASSSNNRVEGYTF

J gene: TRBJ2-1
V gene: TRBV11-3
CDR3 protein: CASSLDHNSYNEQFF

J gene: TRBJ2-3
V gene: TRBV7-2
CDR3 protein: CASSFSDTQYF

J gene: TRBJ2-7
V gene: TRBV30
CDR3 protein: CAWSGGQGAWEQYF

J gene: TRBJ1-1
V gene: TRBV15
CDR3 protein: CATSRESENTEAFF

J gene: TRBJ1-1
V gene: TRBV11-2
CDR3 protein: CASSSSTGNTEAFF

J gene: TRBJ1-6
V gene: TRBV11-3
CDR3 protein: CASSRKVGNSPLHF

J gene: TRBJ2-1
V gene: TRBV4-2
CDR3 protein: CASSQAGQGATHEQFF

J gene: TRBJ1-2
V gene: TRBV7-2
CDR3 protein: CASSPATTGFGYTF

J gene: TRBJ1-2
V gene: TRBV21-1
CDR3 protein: CASSKRETVYGYTF

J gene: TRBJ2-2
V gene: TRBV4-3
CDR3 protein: CASSQREDGDSNTGELFF

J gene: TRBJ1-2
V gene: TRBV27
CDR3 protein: CASSLVPGNYGHTF

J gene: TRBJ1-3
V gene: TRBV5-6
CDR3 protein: CASRSTPGNTIYF

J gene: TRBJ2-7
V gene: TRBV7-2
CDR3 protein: CASSLASRPSYEQYF

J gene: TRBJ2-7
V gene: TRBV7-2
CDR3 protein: CASSSPSGGTYEQYF

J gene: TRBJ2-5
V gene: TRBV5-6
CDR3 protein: CASSLGGEETQYF